This T cell receptor beta chain was identified during a study of cytomegalovirus exposure and HLA in healthy donors. Study information: There were under 140 million unique TCR beta sequences, drawn from about 190 million T cells, in an earlier analysis.

CDR1 and CDR2 (germline): MDHEN, SYDVKM. This CDR3 contains 14 residues. The ends lost 1 base at V and 10 bases at J; junction bases unmatched: 5. Amplification used 60 Vbeta primers and 13 Jbeta primers. The protocol was immunoSEQ multiplex PCR, while the TCRdb copy is restricted to in-frame clones and leaves out a portion. The sample lists around 130,000 clones; roughly 78% were seen once. This chain joins TRBV28 and TRBJ2-1; TRBD2 matches 9 bases. This sequence was found in a young man in good health and CMV-seronegative. The sequencing input was PBMCs. The CDR3 sequence is CASSLFPTSGEQFF. The CDR3 DNA follows: TGTGCCAGCAGTTTATTTCCGACTAGCGGAGAGCAGTTCTTC.